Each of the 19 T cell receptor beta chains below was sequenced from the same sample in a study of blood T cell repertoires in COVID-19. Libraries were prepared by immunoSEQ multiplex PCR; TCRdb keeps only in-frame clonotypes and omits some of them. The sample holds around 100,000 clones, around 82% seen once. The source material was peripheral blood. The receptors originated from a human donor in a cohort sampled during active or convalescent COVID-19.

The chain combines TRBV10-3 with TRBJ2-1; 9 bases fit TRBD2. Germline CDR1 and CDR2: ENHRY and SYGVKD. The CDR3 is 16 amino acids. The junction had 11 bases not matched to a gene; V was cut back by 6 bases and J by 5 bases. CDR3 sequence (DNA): TGTGCCATCAGCTCGCTAACTTCTAGCGGGGACAATGAGCAGTTCTTC. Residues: CAISSLTSSGDNEQFF.

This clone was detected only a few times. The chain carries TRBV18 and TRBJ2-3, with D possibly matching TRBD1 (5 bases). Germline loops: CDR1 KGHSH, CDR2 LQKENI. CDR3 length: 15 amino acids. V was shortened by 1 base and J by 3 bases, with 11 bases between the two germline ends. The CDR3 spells CASSPQGIGTDTQYF. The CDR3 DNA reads TGTGCCAGCTCACCACAGGGGATTGGGACAGATACGCAGTATTTT.

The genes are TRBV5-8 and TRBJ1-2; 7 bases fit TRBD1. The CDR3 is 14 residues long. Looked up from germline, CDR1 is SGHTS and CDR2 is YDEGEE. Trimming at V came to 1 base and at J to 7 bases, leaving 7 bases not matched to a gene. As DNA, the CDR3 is TGTGCCAGCAGCTTGCAACCCGGGACAGTTGGCTACACCTTC. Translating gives CASSLQPGTVGYTF. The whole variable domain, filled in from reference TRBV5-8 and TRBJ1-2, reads EAGVTQSPTHLIKTRGQQATLRCSPISGHTSVYWYQQALGLGLQFLLWYDEGEERNRGNFPPRFSGRQFPNYSSELNVNALELEDSALYLCASSLQPGTVGYTFGSGTRLTVV.

The CDR3 here is CASIPSGGGYNEQFF. CDR3 DNA: TGTGCCAGCATCCCTAGCGGGGGAGGTTACAATGAGCAGTTCTTC. The chain is built from TRBV5-5 and TRBJ2-1; 10 bases are a match to TRBD2. CDR3 size: 15 residues. After removal of 6 bases from V and 4 bases from J, the junction contained 7 bases not matched to a gene. The germline V gene encodes CDR1 SGHKS and CDR2 YYEKEE (reference sequence).

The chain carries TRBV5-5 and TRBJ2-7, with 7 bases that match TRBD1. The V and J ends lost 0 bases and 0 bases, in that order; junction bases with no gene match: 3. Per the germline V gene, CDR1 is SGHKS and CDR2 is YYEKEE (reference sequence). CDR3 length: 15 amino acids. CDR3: CASSLEGGFSYEQYF. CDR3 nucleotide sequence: TGTGCCAGCAGCTTGGAAGGGGGCTTCTCCTACGAGCAGTACTTC.

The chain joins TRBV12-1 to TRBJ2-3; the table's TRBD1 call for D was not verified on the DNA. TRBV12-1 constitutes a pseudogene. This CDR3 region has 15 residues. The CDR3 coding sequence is TGTGCCAGCAGCTGCAGACAGGGTAAGACAGATACGCAGTATTTT. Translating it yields CASSCRQGKTDTQYF.

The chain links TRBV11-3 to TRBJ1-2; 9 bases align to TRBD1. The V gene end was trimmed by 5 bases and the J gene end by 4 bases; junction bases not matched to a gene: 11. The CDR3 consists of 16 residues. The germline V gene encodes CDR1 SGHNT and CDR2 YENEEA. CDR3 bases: TGTGCCAGCAGCCACCCGCGACAGGGGGTGAGCTATGGCTACACCTTC. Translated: CASSHPRQGVSYGYTF.

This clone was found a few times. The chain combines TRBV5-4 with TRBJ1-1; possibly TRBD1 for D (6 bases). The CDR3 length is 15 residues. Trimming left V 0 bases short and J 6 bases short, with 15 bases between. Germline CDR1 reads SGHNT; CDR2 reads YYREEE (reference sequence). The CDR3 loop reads CASSLVTGPGAEAFF. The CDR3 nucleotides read TGTGCCAGCAGCTTGGTGACAGGCCCGGGTGCTGAAGCTTTCTTT.

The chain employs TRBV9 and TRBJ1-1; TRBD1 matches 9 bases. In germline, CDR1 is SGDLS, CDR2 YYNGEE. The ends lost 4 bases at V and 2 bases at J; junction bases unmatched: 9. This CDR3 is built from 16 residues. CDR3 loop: CASSTLPGQGNTEAFF. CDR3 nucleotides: TGTGCCAGCAGCACTTTACCGGGACAGGGAAACACTGAAGCTTTCTTT.

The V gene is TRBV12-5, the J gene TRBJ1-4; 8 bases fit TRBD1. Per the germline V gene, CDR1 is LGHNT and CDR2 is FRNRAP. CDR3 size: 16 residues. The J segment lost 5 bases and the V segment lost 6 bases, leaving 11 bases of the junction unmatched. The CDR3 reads CASGHRWTGPNEKLFF. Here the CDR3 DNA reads TGTGCTAGTGGCCACCGTTGGACAGGGCCGAATGAAAAACTGTTTTTT.

The CDR3 loop reads CASSLGTASNEQFF. In nucleotides, the CDR3 is TGTGCCAGCTCACTCGGGACAGCCTCTAATGAGCAGTTCTTC. The chain links TRBV18 to TRBJ2-1; 7 nucleotides agree with TRBD1. V was pared by 4 bases and J by 7 bases, with 7 bases of the junction left unmatched. Germline V gene data show CDR1 as KGHSH and CDR2 as LQKENI. This CDR3 contains 14 residues.

This CDR3 reads CASSEASGAADTQYF. The CDR3 DNA follows: TGTGCCAGCAGTGAGGCTAGCGGGGCGGCAGATACGCAGTATTTT. V usage is TRBV2 and J usage is TRBJ2-3; 9 bases are a match to TRBD2. Germline V gene data show CDR1 as SNHLY and CDR2 as FYNNEI. CDR3 length equals 15 residues. The V gene end was trimmed by 3 bases and the J gene end by 4 bases; junction bases not matched to a gene: 5.

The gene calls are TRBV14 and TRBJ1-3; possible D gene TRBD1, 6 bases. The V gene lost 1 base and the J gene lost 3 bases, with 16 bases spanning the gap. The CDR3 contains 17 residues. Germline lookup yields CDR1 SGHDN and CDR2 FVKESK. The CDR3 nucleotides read TGTGCCAGCAGCCAAGTCAAAATGACAGGCGGTGGAAACACCATATATTTT. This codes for CASSQVKMTGGGNTIYF.

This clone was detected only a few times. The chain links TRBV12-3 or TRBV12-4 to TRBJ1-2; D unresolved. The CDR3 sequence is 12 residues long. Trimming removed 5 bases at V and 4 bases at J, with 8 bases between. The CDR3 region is CASSIELYGYTF. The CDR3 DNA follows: TGTGCCAGCAGTATAGAACTCTATGGCTACACCTTC.

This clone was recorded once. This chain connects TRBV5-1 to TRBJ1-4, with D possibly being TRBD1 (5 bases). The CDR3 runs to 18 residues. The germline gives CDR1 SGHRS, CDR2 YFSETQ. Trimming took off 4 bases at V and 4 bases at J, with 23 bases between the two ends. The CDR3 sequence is CASSNPGGSFKNNEKLFF. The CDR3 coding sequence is TGCGCCAGCAGCAACCCGGGGGGATCTTTCAAAAATAATGAAAAACTGTTTTTT.

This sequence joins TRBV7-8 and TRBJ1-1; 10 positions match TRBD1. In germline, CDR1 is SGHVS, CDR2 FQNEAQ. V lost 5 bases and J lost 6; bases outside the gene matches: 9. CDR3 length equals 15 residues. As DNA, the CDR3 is TGTGCCAGCAGCCTAACCGGGACAGGGGAGCCTGAAGCTTTCTTT. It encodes CASSLTGTGEPEAFF. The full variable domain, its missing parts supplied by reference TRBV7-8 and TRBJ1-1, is GAGVSQSPRYKVAKRGQDVALRCDPISGHVSLFWYQQALGQGPEFLTYFQNEAQLDKSGLPSDRFFAERPEGSVSTLKIQRTQQEDSAVYLCASSLTGTGEPEAFFGQGTRLTVV.

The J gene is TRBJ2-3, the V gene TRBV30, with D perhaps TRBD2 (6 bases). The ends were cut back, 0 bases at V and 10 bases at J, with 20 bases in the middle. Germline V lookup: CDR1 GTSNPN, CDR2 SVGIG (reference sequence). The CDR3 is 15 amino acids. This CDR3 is CAWSVSLAARGAQYF. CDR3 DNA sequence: TGTGCCTGGAGTGTAAGTTTAGCGGCCCGGGGTGCGCAGTATTTT.

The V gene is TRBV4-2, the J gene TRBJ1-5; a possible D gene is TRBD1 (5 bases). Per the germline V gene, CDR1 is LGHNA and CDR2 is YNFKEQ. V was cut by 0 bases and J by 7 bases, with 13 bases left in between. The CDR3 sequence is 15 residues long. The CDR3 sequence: CASSQERGRGQPQHF. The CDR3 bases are TGTGCCAGCAGCCAAGAGCGGGGAAGGGGACAGCCCCAGCATTTT.

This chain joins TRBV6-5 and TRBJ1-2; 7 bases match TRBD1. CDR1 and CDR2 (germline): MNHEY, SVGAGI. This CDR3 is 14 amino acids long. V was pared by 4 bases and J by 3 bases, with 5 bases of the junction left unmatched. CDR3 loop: CASSLDRNHYGYTF. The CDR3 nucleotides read TGTGCCAGCAGTTTGGACAGGAACCACTATGGCTACACCTTC.